This T cell receptor beta chain was captured in a study of cytomegalovirus exposure and HLA in healthy donors. The study, taken as a whole, reports: Several of the most significant clusters were apparently associated with common viral pathogens in a later analysis. The productive fraction for most TCR beta V segments was about 90% or about 30% in an earlier analysis.

CDR3 length equals 13 residues. J gave up 8 bases and V 1 base, and 3 bases lay outside the gene matches. Germline V gives CDR1 SGHTA, CDR2 FQGNSA. Regarding this clone: Its antigen is not identified.

Amplification used 60 Vbeta primers and 13 Jbeta primers. In the authors' methods: Among the unique TCR beta chains that a later analysis counted, about 84 million in all, approximately 12 million were shared. Assay used: immunoSEQ multiplex PCR; TCRdb lists only in-frame clones, some missing. The V and J calls and clone size are taken from that table; D and trimming were inferred from the DNA. The data hold about 180,000 clones, with more than 75% observed a single time. The chain carries TRBV7-2 and TRBJ2-7, with 9 bases matching TRBD1. Sequencing was performed on PBMCs. The sequence was collected from a woman in her 30s in good health and CMV-seropositive. The CDR3 nucleotides read TGTGCCAGCAGCTTAGACGGGACAGGGAAGCAGTACTTC. Its protein product is CASSLDGTGKQYF.